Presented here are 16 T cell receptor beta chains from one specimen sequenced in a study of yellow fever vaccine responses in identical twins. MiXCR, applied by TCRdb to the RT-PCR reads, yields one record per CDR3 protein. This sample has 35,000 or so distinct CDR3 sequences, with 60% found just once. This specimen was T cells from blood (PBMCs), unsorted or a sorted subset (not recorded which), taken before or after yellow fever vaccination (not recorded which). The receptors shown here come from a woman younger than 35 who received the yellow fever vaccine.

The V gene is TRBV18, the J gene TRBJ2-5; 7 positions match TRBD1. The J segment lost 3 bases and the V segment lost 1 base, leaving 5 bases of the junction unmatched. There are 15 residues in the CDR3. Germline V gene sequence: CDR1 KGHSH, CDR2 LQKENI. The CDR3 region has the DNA TGTGCCAGCTCACCACAGGGGGCTAGGAAAGAGACCCAGTACTTC. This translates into CASSPQGARKETQYF.

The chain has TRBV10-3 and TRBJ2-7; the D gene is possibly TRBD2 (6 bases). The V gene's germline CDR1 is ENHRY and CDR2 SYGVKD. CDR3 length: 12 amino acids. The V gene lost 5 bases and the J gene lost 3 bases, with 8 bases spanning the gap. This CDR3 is CAISTGDYEQYF. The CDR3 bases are TGTGCCATCAGTACGGGAGACTACGAGCAGTACTTC.

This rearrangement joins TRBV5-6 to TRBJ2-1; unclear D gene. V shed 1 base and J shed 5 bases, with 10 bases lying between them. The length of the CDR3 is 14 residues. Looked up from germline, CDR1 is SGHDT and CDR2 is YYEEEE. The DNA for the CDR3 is TGTGCCAGCAGCTTGACACGACCAAACAATGAGCAGTTCTTC. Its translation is CASSLTRPNNEQFF.

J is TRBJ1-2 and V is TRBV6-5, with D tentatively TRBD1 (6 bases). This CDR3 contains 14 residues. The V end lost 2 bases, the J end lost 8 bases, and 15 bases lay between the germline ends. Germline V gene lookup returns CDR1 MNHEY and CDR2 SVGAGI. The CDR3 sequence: CASSYTQGGGGYTF. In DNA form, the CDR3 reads TGTGCCAGCAGTTACACACAGGGAGGCGGAGGCTACACCTTC.

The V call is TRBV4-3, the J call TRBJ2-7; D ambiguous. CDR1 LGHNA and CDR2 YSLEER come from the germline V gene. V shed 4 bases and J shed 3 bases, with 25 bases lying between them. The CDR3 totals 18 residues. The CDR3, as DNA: TGCGCCAGCAGCCCCCTCTTGACCGGGTCCCCTCTGGGCTACGAGCAGTACTTC. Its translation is CASSPLLTGSPLGYEQYF.

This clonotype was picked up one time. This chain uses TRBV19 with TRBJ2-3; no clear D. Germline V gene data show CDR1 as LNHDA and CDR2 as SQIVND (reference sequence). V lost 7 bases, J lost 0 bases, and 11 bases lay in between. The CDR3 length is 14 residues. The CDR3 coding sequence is TGTGCCAGTACATTGACCTACAGCACAGATACGCAGTATTTT. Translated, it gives CASTLTYSTDTQYF.

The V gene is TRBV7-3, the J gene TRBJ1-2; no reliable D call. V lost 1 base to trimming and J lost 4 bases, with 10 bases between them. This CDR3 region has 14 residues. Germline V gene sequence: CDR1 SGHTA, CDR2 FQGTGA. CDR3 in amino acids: CASSLIVSTYGYTF. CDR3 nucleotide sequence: TGTGCCAGCAGCTTAATAGTCAGCACCTATGGCTACACCTTC.

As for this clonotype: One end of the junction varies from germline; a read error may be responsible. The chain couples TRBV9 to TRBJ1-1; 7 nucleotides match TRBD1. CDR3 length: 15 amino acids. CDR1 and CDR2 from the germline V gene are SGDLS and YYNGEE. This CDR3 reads CANSVATGVNTEAFF. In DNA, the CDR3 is TGTGCCAACAGCGTAGCAACAGGGGTGAACACTGAAGCTTTCTTT.

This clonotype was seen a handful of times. For the CDR3, the DNA is TGTGCCAGCAGCGACTATCAGGACAGGGGCATTCGGCGGGAGCAGTACTTC. Translation gives CASSDYQDRGIRREQYF. The chain joins TRBV13 to TRBJ2-7; TRBD1 matches 9 bases. The CDR3 is 17 amino acids. Germline-derived CDR1 and CDR2 are PRHDT and FYEKMQ (reference sequence). Trimming took 5 bases from V and 7 from J; bases not matched to a gene: 18.

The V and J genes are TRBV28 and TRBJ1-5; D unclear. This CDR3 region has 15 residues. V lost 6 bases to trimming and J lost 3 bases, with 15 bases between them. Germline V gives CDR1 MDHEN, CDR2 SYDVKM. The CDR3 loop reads CASRRTGPNNQPQHF. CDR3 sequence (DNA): TGTGCCAGCAGGCGGACCGGGCCCAACAATCAGCCCCAGCATTTT.

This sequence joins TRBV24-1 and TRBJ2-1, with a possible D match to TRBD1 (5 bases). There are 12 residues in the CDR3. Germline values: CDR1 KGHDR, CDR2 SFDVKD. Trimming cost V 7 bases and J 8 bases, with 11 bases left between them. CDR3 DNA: TGTGCCACCAGGAACAGGATTGATGAGCAGTTCTTC. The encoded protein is CATRNRIDEQFF.

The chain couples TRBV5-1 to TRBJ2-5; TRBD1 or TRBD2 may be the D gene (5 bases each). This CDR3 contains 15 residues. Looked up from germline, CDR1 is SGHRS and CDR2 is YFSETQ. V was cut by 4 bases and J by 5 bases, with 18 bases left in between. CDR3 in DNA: TGCGCCAGCAGCGACCGGGACCCCCGTAGGGAGACCCAGTACTTC. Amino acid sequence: CASSDRDPRRETQYF.

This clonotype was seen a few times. CDR3: CASSQRRPPDNEQFF. The CDR3 nucleotides read TGCGCCAGCAGCCAAAGGCGCCCGCCAGACAATGAGCAGTTCTTC. This sequence joins TRBV4-1 and TRBJ2-1; D is uncertain. With 2 bases removed from V and 5 bases from J, the gap between germline ends came to 13 bases. Germline CDR1 is MGHRA and CDR2 is YSYEKL. The CDR3 contains 15 residues.

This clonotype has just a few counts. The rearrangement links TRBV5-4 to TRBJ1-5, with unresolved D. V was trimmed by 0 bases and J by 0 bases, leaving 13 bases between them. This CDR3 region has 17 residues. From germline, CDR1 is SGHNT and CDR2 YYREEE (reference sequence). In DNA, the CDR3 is TGTGCCAGCAGCTTGGGGTTAACCGGGAATAGCAATCAGCCCCAGCATTTT. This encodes CASSLGLTGNSNQPQHF.

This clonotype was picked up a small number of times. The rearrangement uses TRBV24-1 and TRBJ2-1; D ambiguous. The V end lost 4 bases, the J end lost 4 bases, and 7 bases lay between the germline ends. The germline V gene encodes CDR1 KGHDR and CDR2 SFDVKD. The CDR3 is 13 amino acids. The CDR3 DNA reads TGTGCCACCAGTGACAGGTTTTACAATGAGCAGTTCTTC. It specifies CATSDRFYNEQFF.

CDR3 bases: TGTGCCAGCAGCATCGGACAGAATTACAATGAGCAGTTCTTC. Amino acid sequence: CASSIGQNYNEQFF. The gene calls are TRBV11-3 and TRBJ2-1; TRBD1 is a possible D gene (6 bases). This CDR3 region has 14 residues. The V end was cut by 5 bases, the J end by 4 bases, with 12 bases between. Per germline, CDR1 SGHNT and CDR2 YENEEA.